This T cell receptor (beta chain) was captured in a study of blood T cells in healthy people across ages. Findings and limits, study-wide: TCR beta diversity, measured per million T cells, fell in a roughly linear way with age.

PCR was performed a second time for 7 to 11 cycles using a sample-barcoded 5' primer and a J-beta primer mix. MiXCR was run by TCRdb on the 5' RACE reads, yielding one entry per CDR3 protein. The sample holds about 1,500,000 distinct CDR3 sequences; 28% are singletons and the top ten take roughly 8%. Germline V CDR1 and CDR2: SGHRS, YFSETQ. V dropped 4 bases and J dropped 5; count of bases not matched to a gene: 10. CDR3 length: 15 amino acids. This clonotype was found many times. What it binds is unknown. Total RNA was isolated from each sample in quantities of at least 5 micrograms. What was sequenced was blood. The origin of this receptor is a woman aged 25 to 39 in good health. The chain recombines TRBV5-1 with TRBJ2-5; 8 positions match TRBD1. In nucleotides, the CDR3 is TGCGCCAGCAGCCCTGGGACAGGATCTCTGGAGACCCAGTACTTC. It is translated as CASSPGTGSLETQYF. The full variable domain, in which reference TRBV5-1 and TRBJ2-5 provide the parts outside the CDR3, is KAGVTQTPRYLIKTRGQQVTLSCSPISGHRSVSWYQQTPGQGLQFLFEYFSETQRNKGNFPGRFSGRQFSNSRSEMNVSTLELGDSALYLCASSPGTGSLETQYFGPGTRLLVL.